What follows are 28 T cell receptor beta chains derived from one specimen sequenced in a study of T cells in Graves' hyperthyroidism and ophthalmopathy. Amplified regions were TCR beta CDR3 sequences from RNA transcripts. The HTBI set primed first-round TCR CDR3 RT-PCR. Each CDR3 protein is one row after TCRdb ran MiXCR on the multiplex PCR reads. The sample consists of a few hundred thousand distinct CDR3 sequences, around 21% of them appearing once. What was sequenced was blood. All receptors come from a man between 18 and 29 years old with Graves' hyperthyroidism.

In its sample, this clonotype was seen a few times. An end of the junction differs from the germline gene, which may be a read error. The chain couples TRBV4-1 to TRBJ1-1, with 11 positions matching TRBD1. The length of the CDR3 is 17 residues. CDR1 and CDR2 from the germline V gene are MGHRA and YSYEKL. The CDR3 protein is CVSSQGTGGVMNTEAFF. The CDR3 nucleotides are TGCGTCAGCAGCCAAGGGACAGGGGGAGTGATGAACACTGAAGCTTTCTTT.

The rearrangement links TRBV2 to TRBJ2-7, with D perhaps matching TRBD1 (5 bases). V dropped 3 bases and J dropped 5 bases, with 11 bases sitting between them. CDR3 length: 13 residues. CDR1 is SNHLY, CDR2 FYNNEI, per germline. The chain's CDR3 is CASSDGDSHEQYF. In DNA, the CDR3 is TGTGCCAGCAGTGATGGAGACAGTCACGAGCAGTACTTC.

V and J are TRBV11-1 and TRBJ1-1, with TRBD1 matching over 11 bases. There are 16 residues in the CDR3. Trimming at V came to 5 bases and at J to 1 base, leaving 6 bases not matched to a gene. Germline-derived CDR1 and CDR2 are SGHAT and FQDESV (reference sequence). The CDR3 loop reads CASSRTGGAGNTEAFF. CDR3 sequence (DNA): TGTGCCAGCAGCAGGACAGGGGGCGCTGGGAACACTGAAGCTTTCTTT.

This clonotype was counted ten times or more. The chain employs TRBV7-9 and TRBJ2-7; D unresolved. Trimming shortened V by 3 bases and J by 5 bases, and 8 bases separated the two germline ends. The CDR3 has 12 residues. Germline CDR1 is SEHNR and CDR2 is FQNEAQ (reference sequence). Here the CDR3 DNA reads TGTGCCAGCAGCTTTTCCCCCCACGAGCAGTACTTC. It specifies CASSFSPHEQYF.

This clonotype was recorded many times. This CDR3 is CASSMAGWITEAFF. The DNA for the CDR3 is TGTGCCAGTAGTATGGCAGGGTGGATCACTGAAGCTTTCTTT. The J gene is TRBJ1-1, the V gene TRBV19, with D possibly matching TRBD1 (5 bases). CDR3 length: 14 amino acids. Trimming removed 3 bases at V and 4 bases at J, with 12 bases between. Germline assignment: CDR1 LNHDA and CDR2 SQIVND (reference sequence).

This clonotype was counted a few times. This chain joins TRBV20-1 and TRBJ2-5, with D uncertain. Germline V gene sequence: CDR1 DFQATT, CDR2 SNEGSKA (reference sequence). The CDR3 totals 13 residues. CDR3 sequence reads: CRTAGPRMMTQYF. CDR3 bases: TGCAGGACCGCCGGGCCTCGGATGATGACCCAGTACTTC.

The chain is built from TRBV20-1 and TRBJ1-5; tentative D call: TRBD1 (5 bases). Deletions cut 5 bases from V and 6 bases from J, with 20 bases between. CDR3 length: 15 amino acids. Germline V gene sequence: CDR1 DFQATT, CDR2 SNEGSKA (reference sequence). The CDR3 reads CSAGGFGRAVQPQHF. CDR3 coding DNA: TGCAGTGCTGGCGGGTTCGGCAGGGCGGTTCAGCCCCAGCATTTT.

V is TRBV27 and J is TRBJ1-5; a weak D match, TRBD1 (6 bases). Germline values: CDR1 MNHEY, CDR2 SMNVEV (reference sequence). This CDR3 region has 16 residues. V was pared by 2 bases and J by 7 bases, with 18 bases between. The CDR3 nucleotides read TGTGCCAGCAGTTTACAGGGGATAGGTCGGGACCAGCCCCAGCATTTT. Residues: CASSLQGIGRDQPQHF.

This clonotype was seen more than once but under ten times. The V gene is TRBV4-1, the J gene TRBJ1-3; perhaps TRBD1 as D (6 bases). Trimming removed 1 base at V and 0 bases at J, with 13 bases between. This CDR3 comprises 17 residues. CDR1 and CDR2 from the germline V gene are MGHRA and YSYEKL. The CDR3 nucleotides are TGCGCCAGCAGCCAAGTTGGCCCGGACAGCTCTGGAAACACCATATATTTT. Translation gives CASSQVGPDSSGNTIYF.

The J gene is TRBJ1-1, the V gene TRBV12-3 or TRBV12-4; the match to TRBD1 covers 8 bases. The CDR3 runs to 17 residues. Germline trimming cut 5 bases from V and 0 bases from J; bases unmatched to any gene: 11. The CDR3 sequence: CASSTPSSGQVNTEAFF. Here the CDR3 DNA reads TGTGCCAGCAGTACTCCTTCCTCGGGACAGGTGAACACTGAAGCTTTCTTT.

CDR3 residues: CASSFGRGDEAFF. The CDR3 DNA follows: TGTGCCAGCAGTTTCGGCAGGGGTGACGAAGCTTTCTTT. The rearrangement uses TRBV12-3 or TRBV12-4 and TRBJ1-1; maybe TRBD1 (6 bases). V gave up 3 bases and J gave up 8 bases, with 13 bases separating them. CDR3 length equals 13 residues.

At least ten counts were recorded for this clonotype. Written as DNA, the CDR3 is TGTGCCAGCAGTGTCTCAGGGTCGAATGGGGGCTACACCTTC. Residues: CASSVSGSNGGYTF. The chain combines TRBV6-1 with TRBJ1-2; tentatively, D is TRBD1 (5 bases). V was trimmed by 4 bases and J by 8 bases, leaving 17 bases between them. This CDR3 is 14 amino acids long. Germline V gene lookup returns CDR1 MNHNS and CDR2 SASEGT.

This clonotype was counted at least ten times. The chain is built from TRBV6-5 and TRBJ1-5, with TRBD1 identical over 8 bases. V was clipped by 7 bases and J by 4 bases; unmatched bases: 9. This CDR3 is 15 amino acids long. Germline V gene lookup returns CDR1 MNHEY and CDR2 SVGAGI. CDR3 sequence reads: CASTLRQGSNQPQHF. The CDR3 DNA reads TGTGCCAGCACCCTGAGACAGGGGTCTAATCAGCCCCAGCATTTT.

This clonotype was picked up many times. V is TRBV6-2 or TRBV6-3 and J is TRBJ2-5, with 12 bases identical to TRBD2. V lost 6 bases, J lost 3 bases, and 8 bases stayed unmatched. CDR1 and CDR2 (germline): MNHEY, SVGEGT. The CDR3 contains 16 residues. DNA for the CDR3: TGTGCCAGCAGCCAGCGACTAGCGGGAGTCGAAGAGACCCAGTACTTC. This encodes CASSQRLAGVEETQYF.

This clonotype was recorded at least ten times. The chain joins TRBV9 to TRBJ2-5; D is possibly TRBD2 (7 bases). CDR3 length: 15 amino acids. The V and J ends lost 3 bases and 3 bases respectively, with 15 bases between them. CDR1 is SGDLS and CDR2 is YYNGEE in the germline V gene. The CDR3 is CASSAGGGVEETQYF. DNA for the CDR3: TGTGCCAGCAGCGCTGGGGGGGGCGTGGAAGAGACCCAGTACTTC.

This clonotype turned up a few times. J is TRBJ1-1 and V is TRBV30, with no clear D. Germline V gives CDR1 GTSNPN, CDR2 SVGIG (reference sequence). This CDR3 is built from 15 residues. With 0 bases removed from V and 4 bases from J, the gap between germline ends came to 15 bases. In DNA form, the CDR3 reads TGTGCCTGGAGTGTACGCTTGGGGTTAGGCACTGAAGCTTTCTTT. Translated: CAWSVRLGLGTEAFF.

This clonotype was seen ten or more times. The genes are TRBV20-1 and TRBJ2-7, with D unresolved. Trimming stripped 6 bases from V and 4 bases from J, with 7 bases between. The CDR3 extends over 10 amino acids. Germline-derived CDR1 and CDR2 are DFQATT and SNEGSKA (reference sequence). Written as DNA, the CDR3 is TGCAGTGCCGAGAGGTACGAGCAGTACTTC. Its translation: CSAERYEQYF.

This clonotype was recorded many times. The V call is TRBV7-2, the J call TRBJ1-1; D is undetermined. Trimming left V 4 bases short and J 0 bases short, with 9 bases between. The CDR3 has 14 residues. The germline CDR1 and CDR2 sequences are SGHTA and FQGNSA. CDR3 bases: TGTGCCAGCAGCTCCCCAGAGATGAACACTGAAGCTTTCTTT. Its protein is CASSSPEMNTEAFF.

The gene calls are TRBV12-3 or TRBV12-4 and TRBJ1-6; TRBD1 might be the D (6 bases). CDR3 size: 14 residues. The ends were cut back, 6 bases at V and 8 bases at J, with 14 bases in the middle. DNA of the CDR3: TGTGCCAGCAGCAACAGGGCTTCGGATTCACCCCTCCACTTT. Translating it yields CASSNRASDSPLHF.

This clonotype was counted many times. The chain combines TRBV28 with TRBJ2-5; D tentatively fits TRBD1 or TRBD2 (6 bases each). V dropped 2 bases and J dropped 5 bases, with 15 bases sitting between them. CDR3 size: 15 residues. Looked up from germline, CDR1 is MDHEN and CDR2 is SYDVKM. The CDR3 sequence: CASSLTGASTETQYF. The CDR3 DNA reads TGTGCCAGCAGTTTAACGGGGGCCTCCACCGAGACCCAGTACTTC.

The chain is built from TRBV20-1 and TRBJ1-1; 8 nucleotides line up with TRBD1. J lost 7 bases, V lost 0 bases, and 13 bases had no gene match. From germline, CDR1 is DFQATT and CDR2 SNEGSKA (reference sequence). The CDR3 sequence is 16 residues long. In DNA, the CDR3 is TGCAGTGCTAGAGATATGAGAACAGGGGGGGAAGGTGAAGCTTTCTTT. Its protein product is CSARDMRTGGEGEAFF.

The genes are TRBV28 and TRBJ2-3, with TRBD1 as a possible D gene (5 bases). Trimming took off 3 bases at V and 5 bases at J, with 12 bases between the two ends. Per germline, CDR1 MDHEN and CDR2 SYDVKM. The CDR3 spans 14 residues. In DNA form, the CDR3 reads TGTGCCAGCAGTTTCCTCAGGGCCAGAGATACGCAGTATTTT. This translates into CASSFLRARDTQYF.

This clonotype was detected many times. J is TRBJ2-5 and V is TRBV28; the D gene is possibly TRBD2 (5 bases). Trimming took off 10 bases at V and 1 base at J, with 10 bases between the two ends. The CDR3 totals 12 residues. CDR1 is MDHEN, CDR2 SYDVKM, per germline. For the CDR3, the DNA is TGTGCCACGCAGGACTCCCAAGAGACCCAGTACTTC. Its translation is CATQDSQETQYF.

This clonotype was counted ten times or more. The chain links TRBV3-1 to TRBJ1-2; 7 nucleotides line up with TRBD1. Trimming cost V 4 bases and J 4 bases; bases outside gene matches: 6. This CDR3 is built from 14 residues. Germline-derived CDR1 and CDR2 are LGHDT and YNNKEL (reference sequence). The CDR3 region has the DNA TGTGCCAGCAGCCCCACCCGGGACAGCTATGGCTACACCTTC. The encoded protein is CASSPTRDSYGYTF.

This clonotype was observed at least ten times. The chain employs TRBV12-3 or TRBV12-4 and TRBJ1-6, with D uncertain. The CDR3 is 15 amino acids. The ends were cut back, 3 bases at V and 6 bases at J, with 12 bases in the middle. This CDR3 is CASSLGTAFNSPLHF. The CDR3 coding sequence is TGTGCCAGCAGTTTGGGCACAGCTTTTAATTCACCCCTCCACTTT.

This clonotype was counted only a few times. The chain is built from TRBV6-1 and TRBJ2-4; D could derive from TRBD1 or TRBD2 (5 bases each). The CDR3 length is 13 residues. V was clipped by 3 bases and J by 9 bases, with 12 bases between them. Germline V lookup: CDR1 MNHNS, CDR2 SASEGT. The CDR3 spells CASSDGASTIQYF. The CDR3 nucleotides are TGTGCCAGCAGTGACGGGGCCTCCACCATTCAGTACTTC.

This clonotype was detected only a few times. The CDR3 loop is CASNAQGRTGELFF. CDR3 nucleotide sequence: TGTGCCAGCAATGCCCAGGGGAGAACCGGGGAGCTGTTTTTT. The chain employs TRBV2 and TRBJ2-2; tentative D call: TRBD1 (6 bases). V dropped 7 bases and J dropped 5 bases, with 14 bases sitting between them. The CDR3 spans 14 residues. Germline values: CDR1 SNHLY, CDR2 FYNNEI.

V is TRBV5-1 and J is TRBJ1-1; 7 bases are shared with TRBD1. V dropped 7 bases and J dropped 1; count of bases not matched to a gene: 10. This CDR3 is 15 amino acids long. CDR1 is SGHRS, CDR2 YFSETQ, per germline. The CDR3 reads CASGGVGQRNTEAFF. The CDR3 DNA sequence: TGCGCCAGCGGAGGAGTGGGACAGCGGAACACTGAAGCTTTCTTT.